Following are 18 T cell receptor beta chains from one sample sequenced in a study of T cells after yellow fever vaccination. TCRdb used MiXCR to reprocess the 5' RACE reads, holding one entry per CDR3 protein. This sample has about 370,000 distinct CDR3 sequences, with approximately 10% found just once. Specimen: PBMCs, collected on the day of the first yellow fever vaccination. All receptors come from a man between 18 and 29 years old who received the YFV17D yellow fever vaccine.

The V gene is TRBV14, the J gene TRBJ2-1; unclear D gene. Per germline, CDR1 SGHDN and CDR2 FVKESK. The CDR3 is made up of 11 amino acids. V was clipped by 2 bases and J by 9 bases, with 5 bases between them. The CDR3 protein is CASSQLTEQFF. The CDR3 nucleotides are TGTGCCAGCAGCCAACTCACTGAGCAGTTCTTC.

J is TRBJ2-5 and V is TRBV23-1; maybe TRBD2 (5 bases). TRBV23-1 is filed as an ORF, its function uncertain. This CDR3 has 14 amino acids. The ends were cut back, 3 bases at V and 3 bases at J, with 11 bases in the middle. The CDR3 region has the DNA TGCGCCAGCAGTCATGGCCGGGGAGAAGAGACCCAGTACTTC. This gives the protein CASSHGRGEETQYF.

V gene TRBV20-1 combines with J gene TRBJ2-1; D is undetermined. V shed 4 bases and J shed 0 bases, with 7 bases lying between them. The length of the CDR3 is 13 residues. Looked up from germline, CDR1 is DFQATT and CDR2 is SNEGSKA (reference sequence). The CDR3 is CSAMASSYNEQFF. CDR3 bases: TGCAGTGCTATGGCGAGCTCCTACAATGAGCAGTTCTTC.

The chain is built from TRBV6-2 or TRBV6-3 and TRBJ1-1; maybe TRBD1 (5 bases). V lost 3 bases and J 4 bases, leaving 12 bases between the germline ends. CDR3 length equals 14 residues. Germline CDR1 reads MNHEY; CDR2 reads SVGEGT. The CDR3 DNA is TGTGCCAGCAGTTATGTCAGGGATGGCACTGAAGCTTTCTTT. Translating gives CASSYVRDGTEAFF.

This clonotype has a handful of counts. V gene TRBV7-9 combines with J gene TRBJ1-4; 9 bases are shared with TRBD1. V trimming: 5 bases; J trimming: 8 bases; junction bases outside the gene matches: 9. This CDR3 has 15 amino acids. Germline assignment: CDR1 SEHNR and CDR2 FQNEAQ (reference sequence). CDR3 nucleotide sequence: TGTGCCAGCAGCCAACCGGGACAGGGAGGGGAAAAACTGTTTTTT. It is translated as CASSQPGQGGEKLFF. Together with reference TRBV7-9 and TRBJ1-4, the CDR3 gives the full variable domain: DTGVSQNPRHKITKRGQNVTFRCDPISEHNRLYWYRQTLGQGPEFLTYFQNEAQLEKSRLLSDRFSAERPKGSFSTLEIQRTEQGDSAMYLCASSQPGQGGEKLFFGSGTQLSVL.

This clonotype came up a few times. The CDR3 reads CASSKEQGFLLSNQPQHF. The CDR3 DNA is TGTGCCAGCAGCAAAGAACAGGGTTTTCTCCTTAGCAATCAGCCCCAGCATTTT. V and J are TRBV21-1 and TRBJ1-5; the table names TRBD1, a call not compared with the DNA. TRBV21-1 has pseudogene status. The CDR3 is 18 amino acids.

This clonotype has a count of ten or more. CDR3 sequence: CASTATGPEGPTIYF. The CDR3 coding sequence is TGTGCCAGCACCGCGACAGGGCCGGAAGGTCCGACCATATATTTT. J is TRBJ1-3 and V is TRBV7-9; TRBD1 matches at 7 bases. The junction had 16 bases not matched to a gene; V was cut back by 7 bases and J by 10 bases. Germline V gene sequence: CDR1 SEHNR, CDR2 FQNEAQ (reference sequence). The CDR3 is made up of 15 amino acids.

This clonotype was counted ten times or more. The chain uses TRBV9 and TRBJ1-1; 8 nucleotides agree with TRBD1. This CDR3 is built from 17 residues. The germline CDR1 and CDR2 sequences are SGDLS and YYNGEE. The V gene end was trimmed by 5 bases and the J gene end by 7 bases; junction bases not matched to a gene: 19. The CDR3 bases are TGTGCCAGCAGTCCAGAGGGATCGGGAGGACAGGGCCTTGAAGCTTTCTTT. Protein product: CASSPEGSGGQGLEAFF.

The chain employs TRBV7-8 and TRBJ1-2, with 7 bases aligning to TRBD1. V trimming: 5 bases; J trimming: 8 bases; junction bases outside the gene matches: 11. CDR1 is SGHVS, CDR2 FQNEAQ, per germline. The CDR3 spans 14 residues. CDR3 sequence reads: CASSPERGLGGYTF. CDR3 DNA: TGTGCCAGCAGCCCCGAGAGGGGGCTCGGCGGCTACACCTTC.

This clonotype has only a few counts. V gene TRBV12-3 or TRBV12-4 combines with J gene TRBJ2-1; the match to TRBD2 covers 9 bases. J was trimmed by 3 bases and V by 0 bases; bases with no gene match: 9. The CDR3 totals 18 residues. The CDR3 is CASSLAPASGEYYNEQFF. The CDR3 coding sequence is TGTGCCAGCAGTTTAGCGCCGGCTAGCGGGGAATACTACAATGAGCAGTTCTTC.

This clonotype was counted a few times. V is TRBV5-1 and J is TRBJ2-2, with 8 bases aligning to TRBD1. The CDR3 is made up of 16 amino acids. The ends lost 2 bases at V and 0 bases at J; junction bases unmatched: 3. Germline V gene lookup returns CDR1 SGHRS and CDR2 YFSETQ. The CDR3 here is CASSFLQGANTGELFF. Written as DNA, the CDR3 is TGCGCCAGCAGCTTTTTACAGGGGGCGAACACCGGGGAGCTGTTTTTT.

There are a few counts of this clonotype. The CDR3 coding sequence is TGTGCCAGCAGCCCGACAGGGATAAGCAATCAGCCCCAGCATTTT. Translation gives CASSPTGISNQPQHF. The chain links TRBV3-1 to TRBJ1-5; 7 bases are a match to TRBD1. Per germline, CDR1 LGHDT and CDR2 YNNKEL (reference sequence). This CDR3 contains 15 residues. The V segment lost 4 bases and the J segment 1 base; nucleotides outside the gene matches: 4.

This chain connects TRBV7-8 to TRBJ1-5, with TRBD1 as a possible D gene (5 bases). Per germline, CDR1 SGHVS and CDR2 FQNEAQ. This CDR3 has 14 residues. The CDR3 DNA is TGTGCATGCACGGGGGTGATTAGCAATCAGCCCCAGCATTTT. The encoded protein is CACTGVISNQPQHF.

CDR3 DNA sequence: TGTGCCAGCAGTGAAGCAAGCTACGAGCAGTACTTC. It is translated as CASSEASYEQYF. V is TRBV2 and J is TRBJ2-7; D is unclear. The V end was cut by 0 bases, the J end by 3 bases, with 3 bases between. The CDR3 has 12 residues. CDR1 is SNHLY, CDR2 FYNNEI, per germline.

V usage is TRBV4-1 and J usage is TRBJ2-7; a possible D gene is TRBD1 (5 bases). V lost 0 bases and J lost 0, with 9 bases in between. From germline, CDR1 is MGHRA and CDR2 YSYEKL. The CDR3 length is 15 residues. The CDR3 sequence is CASSQERGFSYEQYV. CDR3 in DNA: TGCGCCAGCAGCCAAGAAAGGGGATTCTCCTACGAGCAGTACGTC.

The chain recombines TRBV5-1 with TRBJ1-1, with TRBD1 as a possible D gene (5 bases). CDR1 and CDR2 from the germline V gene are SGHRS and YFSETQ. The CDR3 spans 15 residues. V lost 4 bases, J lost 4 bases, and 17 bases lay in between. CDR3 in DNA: TGCGCCAGCAGCATGGGGCCGACCGAAATCACTGAAGCTTTCTTT. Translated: CASSMGPTEITEAFF.

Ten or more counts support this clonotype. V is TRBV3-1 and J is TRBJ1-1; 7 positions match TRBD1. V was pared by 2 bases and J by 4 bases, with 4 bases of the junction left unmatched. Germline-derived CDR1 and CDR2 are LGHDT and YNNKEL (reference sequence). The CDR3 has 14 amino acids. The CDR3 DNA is TGTGCCAGCAGCCAACGACAGGGCGGCACTGAAGCTTTCTTT. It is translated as CASSQRQGGTEAFF.

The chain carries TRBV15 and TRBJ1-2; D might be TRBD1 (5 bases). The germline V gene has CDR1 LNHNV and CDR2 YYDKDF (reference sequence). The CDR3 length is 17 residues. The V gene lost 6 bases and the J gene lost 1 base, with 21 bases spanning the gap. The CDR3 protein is CATRSGFIGAGNYGYTF. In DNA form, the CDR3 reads TGTGCCACCAGATCCGGCTTTATCGGGGCCGGTAACTATGGCTACACCTTC.